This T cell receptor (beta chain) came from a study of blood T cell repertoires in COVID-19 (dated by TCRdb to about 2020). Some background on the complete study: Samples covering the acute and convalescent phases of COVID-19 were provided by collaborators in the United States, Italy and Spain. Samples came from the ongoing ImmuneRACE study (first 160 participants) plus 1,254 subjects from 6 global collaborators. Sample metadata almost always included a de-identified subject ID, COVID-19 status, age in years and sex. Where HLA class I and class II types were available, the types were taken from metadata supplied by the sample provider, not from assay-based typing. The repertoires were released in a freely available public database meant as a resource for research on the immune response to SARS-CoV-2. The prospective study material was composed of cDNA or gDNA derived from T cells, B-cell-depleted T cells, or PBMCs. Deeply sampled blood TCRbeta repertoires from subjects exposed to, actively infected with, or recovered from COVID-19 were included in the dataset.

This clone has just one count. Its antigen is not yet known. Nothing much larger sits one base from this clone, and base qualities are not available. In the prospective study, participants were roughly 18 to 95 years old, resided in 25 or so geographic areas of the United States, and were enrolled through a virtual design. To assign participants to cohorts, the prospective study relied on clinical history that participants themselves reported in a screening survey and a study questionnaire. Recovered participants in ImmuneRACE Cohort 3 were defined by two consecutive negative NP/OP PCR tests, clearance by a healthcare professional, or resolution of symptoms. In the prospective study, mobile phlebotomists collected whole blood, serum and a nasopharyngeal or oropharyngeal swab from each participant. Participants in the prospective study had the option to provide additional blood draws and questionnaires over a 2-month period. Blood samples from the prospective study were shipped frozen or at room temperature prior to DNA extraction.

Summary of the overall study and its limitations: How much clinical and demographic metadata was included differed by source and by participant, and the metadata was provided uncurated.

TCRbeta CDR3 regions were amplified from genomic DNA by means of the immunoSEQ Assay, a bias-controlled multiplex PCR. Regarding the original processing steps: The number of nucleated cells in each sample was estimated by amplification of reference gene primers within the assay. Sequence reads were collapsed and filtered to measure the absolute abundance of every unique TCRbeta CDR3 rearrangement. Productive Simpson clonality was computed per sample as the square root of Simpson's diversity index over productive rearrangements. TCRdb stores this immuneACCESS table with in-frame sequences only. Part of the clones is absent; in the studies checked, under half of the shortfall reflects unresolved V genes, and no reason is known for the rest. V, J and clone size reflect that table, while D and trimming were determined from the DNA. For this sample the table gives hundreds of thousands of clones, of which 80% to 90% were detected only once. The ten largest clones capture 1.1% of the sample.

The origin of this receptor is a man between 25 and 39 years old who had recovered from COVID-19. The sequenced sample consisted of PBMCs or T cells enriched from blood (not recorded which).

In nucleotide form, the sequence is TGTGCCAGCAGTAATTTAGCGGGAGGATCAGATACGCAGTATTTT. Its translation is CASSNLAGGSDTQYF. The sequence joins TRBV28 to TRBJ2-3; TRBD2 matches 10 bases in the middle. From the germline V gene, CDR1 is MDHEN and CDR2 is SYDVKM. Inclusive of the bounding cysteine and phenylalanine, the CDR3 is 15 residues long. The retained sequence is limited to the CDR3, 45 bases, with the frame set at the first base. Here V drops 5 bases and J drops 4 bases, and the junction holds 6 bases not matched to any gene.